What follows is one TCR beta chain and its context. The antigen is not known. Other DNA sequences of this sample code for an identical CDR3. Caucasian adults living in Nashville, Tennessee, provided all samples. The data were obtained in a study of shared clonotypes between healthy human individuals. The CDR3 sequence is 12 residues long. Losses at the gene ends were 4 bases for V and 1 base for J; bases not matched to a gene: 1. Per the germline V gene, CDR1 is SQVTM and CDR2 is ANQGSEA. Study-level results: Sampling covered nothing but blood. Tissue TCR repertoires likely differ from those found in blood.

Clones were sequenced by immunoSEQ multiplex PCR, and TCRdb holds only the in-frame ones, with some missing. The sample has approximately 2.4 million clones; almost 96% are singletons. The sample taken for sequencing was naive CD4+ T cells sorted from blood. Indicated subset: CD45RA+ positively selected. This chain connects TRBV29-1 to TRBJ2-7; 7 bases are a match to TRBD1. The sequence was obtained from a man between 18 and 29 years old in good health. CDR3: CSVVGQSYEQYF. DNA for the CDR3: TGCAGCGTTGTGGGACAGTCCTACGAGCAGTACTTC.